Shown below are 2 T cell receptor beta chains from a single sample sequenced in a study of T cell responses to AZD1222 COVID-19 vaccine. Assay used: immunoSEQ multiplex PCR; TCRdb lists only in-frame clones, some missing. Of approximately 180,000 clones detected, roughly 87% appear once; the ten largest clones hold about 2.8%. The sample was peripheral blood, taken on day 0 of AZD1222 vaccination. The source is an adult in good health.

The genes are TRBV6-5 and TRBJ1-2; D remains unclear. The CDR3 extends over 14 amino acids. The V end was cut by 6 bases, the J end by 8 bases, with 19 bases between. The germline gives CDR1 MNHEY, CDR2 SVGAGI. The CDR3 loop is CASSVSRASGGYTF. Written as DNA, the CDR3 is TGTGCCAGCAGCGTCTCTCGGGCCTCGGGCGGCTACACCTTC.

V gene TRBV7-6 combines with J gene TRBJ2-3; TRBD2 agrees at 9 bases. Germline V lookup: CDR1 SGHVS, CDR2 FNYEAQ. This CDR3 is 16 amino acids long. V was clipped by 4 bases and J by 1 base; unmatched bases: 6. Here the CDR3 reads CASSSSRLAGTDTQYF. CDR3 DNA: TGTGCCAGCAGCTCTTCCAGACTAGCGGGCACAGATACGCAGTATTTT.